This TCR beta chain was sequenced in a study of T cell repertoires in cytomegalovirus infection. About this clonotype: The antigen is not known.

This CDR3 is built from 17 residues. The V gene lost 0 bases and the J gene lost 5 bases, with 14 bases spanning the gap. From germline, CDR1 is MGHRA and CDR2 YSYEKL. TCRdb analysed the reads with MiXCR anew, one entry per CDR3 protein. The sample has 650,000 to 900,000 distinct CDR3 sequences; over 25% are singletons. The sequenced sample was cultured CD8+ T cells from PBMCs, obtained from culture after CMV antigen stimulation. The TCR originated in a human donor in good health (CMV status not recorded). Some clones in this sample may be carry-over from other donors' samples. The chain links TRBV4-1 to TRBJ2-6; D might be TRBD1 (6 bases). As DNA, the CDR3 is TGCGCCAGCAGCCAAGATCCCCAGGGGATACGGGCCAACGTCCTGACTTTC. This translates into CASSQDPQGIRANVLTF.